These 22 T cell receptor beta chains were sequenced from one sample in a study of CD8+ T cells in alopecia areata. In each case, RNA was isolated and then reverse transcribed into cDNA as the sequencing template. Method: immunoSEQ multiplex PCR; TCRdb's copy keeps in-frame clones and lacks some. Altogether approximately 90,000 clones are present, just over 70% being singletons, with the ten largest covering roughly 17%. Treatment meaning: oral pan-JAK inhibitor, 5-10 mg twice daily. Material: CD8+ T cells sorted from blood, obtained at approximately week 42, from a patient treated with tofacitinib. The receptors stem from a human donor with alopecia areata.

The chain is built from TRBV6-5 and TRBJ2-7; D may be TRBD1 (6 bases). Trimming pared 10 bases from V and 0 bases from J, leaving 10 bases between. Germline CDR1 and CDR2: MNHEY and SVGAGI. This CDR3 is built from 12 residues. The CDR3 reads CATGDISYEQYF. The CDR3 nucleotides read TGTGCCACCGGGGACATCTCCTACGAGCAGTACTTC.

This chain links TRBV30 with TRBJ1-1; D call uncertain. The CDR3 is 12 residues long. CDR1 and CDR2 from the germline V gene are GTSNPN and SVGIG (reference sequence). V gave up 2 bases and J gave up 4 bases, with 8 bases separating them. CDR3 DNA sequence: TGTGCCTGGAGTAGAGGAGCCACTGAAGCTTTCTTT. Translated, it gives CAWSRGATEAFF.

The chain uses TRBV6-6 and TRBJ1-5; no clear D gene. The CDR3 is 15 amino acids. Trimming removed 6 bases at V and 0 bases at J, with 12 bases between. Germline CDR1 and CDR2: MNHNY and SVGAGI (reference sequence). CDR3 protein: CASSLGQDSNQPQHF. The CDR3 nucleotides read TGTGCCAGCAGCCTCGGGCAAGATAGCAATCAGCCCCAGCATTTT.

This chain links TRBV7-2 with TRBJ2-7; 7 nucleotides align to TRBD2. From germline, CDR1 is SGHTA and CDR2 FQGNSA. This CDR3 has 14 residues. V lost 2 bases, J lost 9 bases, and 10 bases stayed unmatched. CDR3 loop: CASSLPGGEGRQYF. The CDR3 region has the DNA TGTGCCAGCAGCTTACCCGGAGGGGAGGGACGGCAGTACTTC.

The rearrangement uses TRBV5-6 and TRBJ2-3, with 13 bases aligning to TRBD2. The junction had 6 bases not matched to a gene; V was cut back by 4 bases and J by 4 bases. Germline CDR1 reads SGHDT; CDR2 reads YYEEEE. This CDR3 is built from 16 residues. The CDR3 reads CASSATTSGGSDTQYF. The CDR3 DNA sequence: TGTGCCAGCAGCGCTACGACTAGCGGGGGGTCAGATACGCAGTATTTT.

The chain uses TRBV6-5 and TRBJ1-1; D is perhaps TRBD1 (6 bases). The V end was cut by 6 bases, the J end by 3 bases, with 17 bases between. This CDR3 has 15 amino acids. Germline loops: CDR1 MNHEY, CDR2 SVGAGI. The chain's CDR3 is CASSPQQGRDTEAFF. The CDR3 DNA is TGTGCCAGCAGCCCCCAACAGGGAAGGGACACTGAAGCTTTCTTT.

This clone was counted only a few times. The V and J genes are TRBV29-1 and TRBJ2-2; D is uncertain. The germline V gene encodes CDR1 SQVTM and CDR2 ANQGSEA. V was clipped by 6 bases and J by 0 bases, with 11 bases between them. The CDR3 covers 14 residues. The CDR3 coding sequence is TGCAGCGTGCCAGGCCAGTCGAACACCGGGGAGCTGTTTTTT. Residues: CSVPGQSNTGELFF.

Concerning this clone: The sample holds other DNA sequences that translate to the same CDR3. This rearrangement joins TRBV4-3 to TRBJ1-2; a weak D match, TRBD1 (5 bases). The CDR3 loop spans 13 amino acids. Germline V gene sequence: CDR1 LGHNA, CDR2 YSLEER. Trimming pared 0 bases from V and 8 bases from J, leaving 10 bases between. Here the CDR3 reads CASSQDRGYGYTF. The CDR3 DNA reads TGCGCCAGCAGCCAAGATCGGGGGTACGGCTACACCTTC.

A few counts support this clone. The chain has TRBV19 and TRBJ1-2, with 7 bases identical to TRBD1. The CDR3 is 15 residues long. V gave up 0 bases and J gave up 4 bases; unmatched junction bases: 5. CDR1 LNHDA and CDR2 SQIVND come from the germline V gene (reference sequence). CDR3 residues: CASSIDPDRSYGYTF. The DNA for the CDR3 is TGTGCCAGTAGTATAGATCCGGACAGGTCCTATGGCTACACCTTC.

This clone was counted a few times. The chain is built from TRBV29-1 and TRBJ2-1; 8 nucleotides align to TRBD1. The germline CDR1 and CDR2 sequences are SQVTM and ANQGSEA. The junction had 10 bases not matched to a gene; V was cut back by 8 bases and J by 4 bases. The CDR3 totals 14 residues. Here the CDR3 reads CSPISGGRYNEQFF. Here the CDR3 DNA reads TGCAGCCCTATATCAGGGGGCCGGTACAATGAGCAGTTCTTC.

This clone came up a few times. This chain links TRBV7-2 with TRBJ2-4; tentative D call: TRBD2 (6 bases). V shed 4 bases and J shed 8 bases, with 24 bases lying between them. Germline V gene lookup returns CDR1 SGHTA and CDR2 FQGNSA. The length of the CDR3 is 17 residues. In DNA, the CDR3 is TGTGCCAGCAGCTCCTCCCGTCAGGACTACTTCCTTGACATTCAGTACTTC. Its protein product is CASSSSRQDYFLDIQYF.

This clone was counted a few times. The rearrangement links TRBV14 to TRBJ1-2; D call uncertain. This CDR3 has 13 amino acids. CDR1 and CDR2 (germline): SGHDN, FVKESK. Trimming removed 0 bases from V and 8 bases from J, with 10 bases in between. The CDR3 protein is CASSQEVGEGYTF. The CDR3 DNA reads as TGTGCCAGCAGCCAAGAGGTCGGTGAAGGCTACACCTTC.

This chain uses TRBV19 with TRBJ2-7, with D possibly being TRBD2 (5 bases). V gave up 3 bases and J gave up 1 base, with 13 bases separating them. Looked up from germline, CDR1 is LNHDA and CDR2 is SQIVND (reference sequence). The CDR3 loop spans 15 amino acids. The CDR3 DNA follows: TGTGCCAGTAGTATCGGCGCGGGCAGATCCTACGAGCAGTACTTC. It codes for CASSIGAGRSYEQYF.

This chain links TRBV30 with TRBJ2-7; D remains ambiguous. The CDR3 loop spans 11 amino acids. Germline CDR1 and CDR2: GTSNPN and SVGIG (reference sequence). V was cut by 3 bases and J by 5 bases, with 8 bases left in between. CDR3 sequence: CAWSPLDEQYF. CDR3 nucleotides: TGTGCCTGGAGCCCGTTGGACGAGCAGTACTTC.

Comments on this clone: One end of the junction is discordant with germline, which a read error may explain. This chain connects TRBV30 to TRBJ2-1; 13 bases are shared with TRBD2. The CDR3 sequence is 17 residues long. Germline CDR1 reads GTSNPN; CDR2 reads SVGIG (reference sequence). CDR3 region: CAWSAATSGGAYHEQFF. The CDR3 DNA follows: TGTGCCTGGAGTGCCGCAACTAGCGGGGGGGCCTACCATGAGCAGTTCTTC. The entire variable domain, with the rest obtained from reference TRBV30 and TRBJ2-1, is as follows: SQTIHQWPATLVQPVGSPLSLECTVEGTSNPNLYWYRQAAGRGLQLLFYSVGIGQISSEVPQNLSASRPQDRQFILSSKKLLLSDSGFYLCAWSAATSGGAYHEQFFGPGTRLTVL.

Only a few counts were recorded for this clone. This sequence joins TRBV30 and TRBJ2-7; 10 bases align to TRBD1. CDR1 is GTSNPN and CDR2 is SVGIG in the germline V gene (reference sequence). CDR3 length equals 14 residues. Trimming cost V 1 base and J 4 bases; bases outside gene matches: 4. The CDR3 loop reads CAWSEGTGVYEQYF. In nucleotides, the CDR3 is TGTGCCTGGAGTGAGGGGACAGGGGTGTACGAGCAGTACTTC.

V usage is TRBV29-1 and J usage is TRBJ1-3; D not resolved. CDR1 is SQVTM, CDR2 ANQGSEA, per germline. V gave up 1 base and J gave up 0 bases, with 7 bases separating them. The CDR3 is 14 residues long. CDR3 region: CSVEVDGSGNTIYF. CDR3 DNA sequence: TGCAGCGTTGAAGTGGACGGCTCTGGAAACACCATATATTTT. Drawing the rest from reference TRBV29-1 and TRBJ1-3, the complete variable domain is SAVISQKPSRDICQRGTSLTIQCQVDSQVTMMFWYRQQPGQSLTLIATANQGSEATYESGFVIDKFPISRPNLTFSTLTVSNMSPEDSSIYLCSVEVDGSGNTIYFGEGSWLTVV.

CDR3 sequence (DNA): TGTGCCAGCAGCTTATCGACAGGGAGTCCCTACGAGCAGTACTTC. Residues: CASSLSTGSPYEQYF. The rearrangement uses TRBV5-6 and TRBJ2-7; the match to TRBD1 covers 7 bases. This CDR3 comprises 15 residues. Germline lookup yields CDR1 SGHDT and CDR2 YYEEEE. J gave up 2 bases and V 2 bases, and 7 bases lay outside the gene matches.

The DNA of the CDR3 is TGCGCCAGCACCCAGAGGGACAGAGGCTATGGCTACACCTTC. As protein: CASTQRDRGYGYTF. The chain couples TRBV10-2 to TRBJ1-2, with 7 bases matching TRBD1. V dropped 7 bases and J dropped 4; count of bases not matched to a gene: 9. The germline V gene encodes CDR1 WSHSY and CDR2 SAAADI. The length of the CDR3 is 14 residues.

This chain uses TRBV7-9 with TRBJ1-1; D unresolved. The CDR3 runs to 12 residues. The germline V gene has CDR1 SEHNR and CDR2 FQNEAQ (reference sequence). Trimming left V 3 bases short and J 7 bases short, with 9 bases between. The CDR3 region is CASSFGEGEAFF. The CDR3 DNA follows: TGTGCCAGCAGCTTTGGGGAAGGTGAAGCTTTCTTT.

CDR3 sequence (DNA): TGTGCCAGCCTCCCCCGAGAAGACAGGGAAGACTATGGCTACACCTTC. It codes for CASLPREDREDYGYTF. J is TRBJ1-2 and V is TRBV19; TRBD1 agrees at 7 bases. J was trimmed by 3 bases and V by 9 bases; bases with no gene match: 16. The CDR3 runs 16 residues. The germline CDR1 and CDR2 sequences are LNHDA and SQIVND (reference sequence).

The rearrangement uses TRBV27 and TRBJ1-2, with 8 bases fitting TRBD1. CDR3 size: 14 residues. The V gene end was trimmed by 0 bases and the J gene end by 13 bases; junction bases not matched to a gene: 10. Germline V gene data show CDR1 as MNHEY and CDR2 as SMNVEV (reference sequence). In DNA form, the CDR3 reads TGTGCCAGCAGTTTATCGATTTTGGGCAGGGGGCTCACCTTC. It translates to CASSLSILGRGLTF.